Below, 20 T cell receptor beta chains from the same sample are listed, as sequenced in a study of tumor-infiltrating lymphocytes in primary liver carcinoma. Co-extraction yielded RNA and DNA from about 20-30 mg of unsorted bulk tissue. A primer in the constant region served to generate TCR beta cDNA from 450 to 600 ng of total RNA. Employing slightly modified ARM-PCR, three nested multiplex PCR rounds were run, and these gave rise to the TCR beta libraries. The study ran its first two PCR rounds for approximately 10 cycles each, using TRBV1-TRBV30 forward primers and a C-beta reverse primer. TCRdb itself ran the multiplex PCR reads through MiXCR, one entry per CDR3 protein. The data hold some 180,000 distinct CDR3 sequences, with about 85% observed a single time. Material for sequencing was tumor tissue from primary liver carcinoma. These TCRs come from a man aged 40-55 years with primary liver carcinoma and hepatitis B virus infection.

A note on this clonotype: One end of the junction varies from germline; a read error may be responsible. This rearrangement joins TRBV6-2 or TRBV6-3 to TRBJ1-2; D unclear. CDR3 length: 14 amino acids. Germline V gene data show CDR1 as MNHEY and CDR2 as SVGEGT. The DNA for the CDR3 is TGTGCCAGCAGTCGTAACGGAACTATTAATGGCTACACATTC. It encodes CASSRNGTINGYTF.

This chain joins TRBV11-2 and TRBJ2-7, with 15 bases identical to TRBD2. The germline CDR1 and CDR2 sequences are SGHAT and FQNNGV. The junction had 11 bases not matched to a gene; V was cut back by 6 bases and J by 5 bases. This CDR3 spans 17 amino acids. Here the CDR3 reads CASRLGLAGGWYHEQYF. CDR3 coding DNA: TGTGCCAGCAGACTAGGACTAGCGGGAGGGTGGTACCACGAGCAGTACTTC.

In regard to this clonotype: An end of the junction does not agree with germline; a read error may underlie this. The J gene is TRBJ2-1, the V gene TRBV11-2, with TRBD2 as a possible D gene (6 bases). The CDR3 has 11 residues. CDR1 and CDR2 from the germline V gene are SGHAT and FQNNGV. In DNA, the CDR3 is TGTGCAAGCAGCTCCGCGACTAGGCTGTTCTTC. Amino acids: CASSSATRLFF.

In regard to this clonotype: A junction end diverges from the germline sequence, so it may reflect a read error. The gene calls are TRBV4-1 and TRBJ2-3; TRBD2 matches 11 bases. CDR1 is MGHRA and CDR2 is YSYEKL in the germline V gene. The CDR3 totals 16 residues. The CDR3 reads CASSQKTSGSADTQYF. The CDR3 coding sequence is TGCGCGAGCAGCCAAAAAACTAGCGGGAGTGCAGATACGCAGTATTTT.

The genes are TRBV10-3 and TRBJ2-1; D is unclear. V was clipped by 1 base and J by 2 bases, with 15 bases between them. CDR1 and CDR2 from the germline V gene are ENHRY and SYGVKD. This CDR3 comprises 17 residues. The CDR3: CAISEFPASRPYNEQFF. The DNA of the CDR3 is TGTGCCATCAGTGAGTTTCCAGCCTCGAGGCCCTACAATGAGCAGTTCTTC.

This clonotype was recorded only once. The chain combines TRBV12-3 or TRBV12-4 with TRBJ2-5; D is unclear. The V and J ends lost 7 bases and 4 bases respectively, with 13 bases between them. The CDR3 extends over 13 amino acids. The CDR3 loop reads CASNRSVTETQYF. DNA of the CDR3: TGTGCCAGCAATCGAAGCGTGACAGAGACCCAGTACTTC.

With respect to this clonotype: This CDR3 fails to terminate in the conserved phenylalanine or tryptophan, so it likely reflects a read error. The V gene is TRBV6-1, the J gene TRBJ2-4; 8 bases fit TRBD1. After removal of 4 bases from V and 3 bases from J, the junction contained 8 bases not matched to a gene. Germline CDR1 and CDR2: MNHNS and SASEGT. The CDR3 extends over 16 amino acids. The CDR3 bases are TGTGCCAGCAGTGCCACAGGGGGGTTCTGCAAAAACATTCAGTACTCT. Translated: CASSATGGFCKNIQYS.

In the case of this clonotype: Given the absence of the conserved phenylalanine or tryptophan at the CDR3 end, a read error is likely. V is TRBV29-1 and J is TRBJ2-2; the match to TRBD2 covers 7 bases. Germline V gene lookup returns CDR1 SQVTM and CDR2 ANQGSEA. The V segment lost 7 bases and the J segment 0 bases; nucleotides outside the gene matches: 8. The CDR3 loop spans 15 amino acids. In DNA form, the CDR3 reads TGCAGCGCTGGGACTATCGCGGCGAACACCGGGGAGCTGTTTTAT. It translates to CSAGTIAANTGELFY.

With respect to this clonotype: Relative to the germline gene, one junction end is altered; a read error may explain this. The chain recombines TRBV2 with TRBJ1-1; 8 bases line up with TRBD1. Germline V gives CDR1 SNHLY, CDR2 FYNNEI. The CDR3 is made up of 14 amino acids. DNA of the CDR3: TGTGCCAGCAGAGAGGACAGGGTGAACACTGAACCTTTCTTT. It codes for CASREDRVNTEPFF.

This clonotype was counted a few times. The V gene is TRBV7-9, the J gene TRBJ2-1, with TRBD2 matching over 10 bases. Losses at the gene ends were 4 bases for V and 2 bases for J; bases not matched to a gene: 8. The CDR3 spans 17 residues. Germline V CDR1 and CDR2: SEHNR, FQNEAQ (reference sequence). CDR3 nucleotide sequence: TGTGCCAGCAGCTCGTTGACTAGCGGGTTACCCTACAATGAGCAGTTCTTC. This translates into CASSSLTSGLPYNEQFF.

The V gene is TRBV29-1, the J gene TRBJ1-1; the D gene is possibly TRBD1 (5 bases). The CDR3 totals 15 residues. Germline lookup yields CDR1 SQVTM and CDR2 ANQGSEA. CDR3 DNA: TGCATCGGCAGGGAGGGATGGGGAATGAACACTGAAGCTTTCTTT. Translation gives CIGREGWGMNTEAFF.

Turning to this clonotype: This CDR3 fails to terminate in the conserved phenylalanine or tryptophan, so it likely reflects a read error. The V call is TRBV11-2, the J call TRBJ2-7; D ambiguous. Germline-derived CDR1 and CDR2 are SGHAT and FQNNGV. CDR3 length equals 15 residues. Trimming cost V 7 bases and J 6 bases, with 22 bases left between them. CDR3 residues: CASNYGRLYAREQYY. The DNA for the CDR3 is TGTGCCAGCAACTACGGACGGCTTTACGCGCGCGAGCAGTACTAC.

About this clonotype: Its ends do not fully match the called genes, so a read error is possible. The gene calls are TRBV10-3 and TRBJ2-1; weak D call: TRBD2 (5 bases). CDR1 and CDR2 (germline): ENHRY, SYGVKD. This CDR3 has 15 residues. For the CDR3, the DNA is TGTGCCATCAGTGTTCTGGGGAGCTCCTACAATGAGCTGTTCTTC. The encoded protein is CAISVLGSSYNELFF.

To note about this clonotype: The conserved closing phenylalanine or tryptophan is absent in this CDR3, likely reflecting a read error. This sequence joins TRBV12-3 or TRBV12-4 and TRBJ1-2, with a possible D match to TRBD1 (5 bases). The CDR3 length is 14 residues. CDR3 in amino acids: CASSLRGVDYDYTL. The CDR3 DNA reads TGTGCCAGCAGTTTAAGGGGCGTCGACTATGACTACACCTTG.

This clonotype turned up a few times. This could be a read error, since a much larger clone is one nucleotide away. The V and J genes are TRBV6-5 and TRBJ1-4; a weak D match, TRBD1 (6 bases). CDR1 MNHEY and CDR2 SVGAGI come from the germline V gene. The CDR3 totals 15 residues. V lost 2 bases and J 8 bases, leaving 15 bases between the germline ends. The CDR3 here is CASSYTTGTSEKLFF. As DNA, the CDR3 is TGTGCCAGCAGTTACACAACAGGGACATCAGAAAAACTGTTTTTT.

This clonotype was observed a single time. An end of the junction does not agree with germline; a read error may underlie this. The chain couples TRBV4-3 to TRBJ2-6; D might be TRBD1 (5 bases). The CDR3 has 17 amino acids. Germline values: CDR1 LGHNA, CDR2 YSLEER. The CDR3, as DNA: TGTGTCAGCAGCCAAGATGGGTTCCGCTCTGGGGCCAACATCCTGACTTTC. Protein product: CVSSQDGFRSGANILTF.

Turning to this clonotype: The junction differs from germline at one of its ends, possibly a read error. The rearrangement links TRBV4-2 to TRBJ1-2; D is possibly TRBD1 (5 bases). CDR3 size: 16 residues. CDR1 LGHNA and CDR2 YNFKEQ come from the germline V gene. The CDR3, as DNA: TGTGCCAGCAGCCAAGATTCTTCAGGGATGAACTATGGTTACACCTTC. As protein: CASSQDSSGMNYGYTF.

Points on this clonotype: A junction end diverges from the germline sequence, so it may reflect a read error. The chain recombines TRBV10-3 with TRBJ2-7; weak D call: TRBD1 (5 bases). From germline, CDR1 is ENHRY and CDR2 SYGVKD. CDR3 length equals 13 residues. The CDR3 coding sequence is TGTGACATCAGTGGGCCAGGGAAGCTCGAGCAGTACTTC. This translates into CDISGPGKLEQYF.

A word on this clonotype: One end of the junction varies from germline; a read error may be responsible. V is TRBV7-9 and J is TRBJ2-1; D unresolved. The CDR3 length is 12 residues. CDR1 is SEHNR, CDR2 FQNEAQ, per germline (reference sequence). CDR3: CASSLDTDEHFF. The CDR3 DNA is TGTGCCAGCAGCCTTGATACGGATGAGCACTTCTTC.

This chain uses TRBV10-1 with TRBJ2-7; no clear D. The CDR3 runs to 14 residues. In germline, CDR1 is WNHNN, CDR2 SYGVQD (reference sequence). With 4 bases removed from V and 4 bases from J, the gap between germline ends came to 14 bases. DNA for the CDR3: TGCGCCAGCAGTGGGGTGACTGGCGGATACGAGCAGTACTTC. Residues: CASSGVTGGYEQYF.